A single sample gave rise to the 8 T cell receptor beta chains below, sequenced in a study of T-cell memory formation after mild COVID-19. TCRdb passed the 5' RACE reads through MiXCR, listing each CDR3 protein once. The top ten clones hold under 25% of a sample with around 310,000 distinct CDR3 sequences, 14% of them seen once. Sequenced material: PBMCs or a T cell subset sorted from them (not recorded which). All receptors come from a man aged 18 to 29 who had mild COVID-19 (a few samples of this study predate the infection). Cell type and time point are not known.

V and J are TRBV15 and TRBJ1-3; D remains ambiguous. Trimming stripped 2 bases from V and 0 bases from J, with 11 bases between. This CDR3 has 16 amino acids. CDR1 is LNHNV and CDR2 is YYDKDF in the germline V gene (reference sequence). The CDR3 DNA sequence: TGTGCCACCAGCAGACTCCGATGGGGCTCTGGAAACACCATATATTTT. Translation gives CATSRLRWGSGNTIYF.

Ten or more counts support this clonotype. The chain couples TRBV4-1 to TRBJ1-2, with 7 bases aligning to TRBD1. The CDR3 loop spans 17 amino acids. Germline trimming cut 0 bases from V and 5 bases from J; bases unmatched to any gene: 12. Germline CDR1 and CDR2: MGHRA and YSYEKL. The CDR3 DNA is TGCGCCAGCAGCCAAGATTGGACAGGCGCCCACCCATATGGCTACACCTTC. It encodes CASSQDWTGAHPYGYTF.

The CDR3 protein is CASSSYVLSNQPQHF. CDR3 sequence (DNA): TGTGCCAGCAGTTCTTACGTACTTAGCAATCAGCCCCAGCATTTT. This chain joins TRBV6-6 and TRBJ1-5, with unresolved D. The germline V gene has CDR1 MNHNY and CDR2 SVGAGI (reference sequence). V was shortened by 4 bases and J by 0 bases, with 10 bases between the two germline ends. The CDR3 has 15 residues.

The DNA of the CDR3 is TGCGCCAGCAGCTTGGATCTCAGTAGAGGATACGAGCAGTACTTC. It yields the protein CASSLDLSRGYEQYF. The chain carries TRBV5-1 and TRBJ2-7; D is uncertain. Germline CDR1 SGHRS, CDR2 YFSETQ. The V gene lost 0 bases and the J gene lost 4 bases, with 14 bases spanning the gap. The CDR3 loop spans 15 amino acids. Full variable domain (remainder filled in from reference TRBV5-1 and TRBJ2-7): KAGVTQTPRYLIKTRGQQVTLSCSPISGHRSVSWYQQTPGQGLQFLFEYFSETQRNKGNFPGRFSGRQFSNSRSEMNVSTLELGDSALYLCASSLDLSRGYEQYFGPGTRLTVT.

The rearrangement joins TRBV5-5 to TRBJ1-5, with a possible D match to TRBD1 (6 bases). With 3 bases removed from V and 5 bases from J, the gap between germline ends came to 21 bases. The CDR3 totals 17 residues. The germline CDR1 and CDR2 sequences are SGHKS and YYEKEE (reference sequence). CDR3 loop: CASSSPWGGDNHQPQHF. The CDR3 nucleotides are TGTGCCAGCAGCTCCCCTTGGGGGGGGGACAATCATCAGCCCCAGCATTTT.

The chain joins TRBV6-5 to TRBJ2-3, with D hard to call. Germline CDR1 reads MNHEY; CDR2 reads SVGAGI. The germline V and J ends were trimmed by 6 bases and 5 bases, with 12 bases remaining between them. The CDR3 runs to 13 residues. The chain's CDR3 is CASRPPGEDTQYF. CDR3 in DNA: TGTGCCAGCAGACCCCCTGGGGAAGATACGCAGTATTTT.

This clonotype occurred a few times. The genes are TRBV11-2 and TRBJ2-3; D remains ambiguous. This CDR3 comprises 14 residues. V was pared by 3 bases and J by 2 bases, with 9 bases between. Germline CDR1 reads SGHAT; CDR2 reads FQNNGV. CDR3 sequence: CASSFRIYTDTQYF. The CDR3 DNA reads TGTGCCAGCAGCTTCAGGATTTACACAGATACGCAGTATTTT.

This clonotype appeared a few times. Written as DNA, the CDR3 is TGTGCCAGCAGTGAGGAAGTACTCCAAGAGACCCAGTACTTC. It is translated as CASSEEVLQETQYF. V gene TRBV2 combines with J gene TRBJ2-5; D unresolved. Germline values: CDR1 SNHLY, CDR2 FYNNEI. Trimming shortened V by 3 bases and J by 1 base, and 9 bases separated the two germline ends. CDR3 size: 14 residues.